These 5 T cell receptor beta chains were all obtained from the same sample, sequenced in a study of Ad26.COV2.S vaccination and SARS-CoV-2 variants. This table comes from immunoSEQ multiplex PCR, and its TCRdb copy is limited to in-frame clones, with some not included. The sample carries 180,000 or so clones, approximately 90% recorded once. Sample: peripheral blood, taken after recovery from COVID-19. Source of these receptors: a human donor who had recovered from COVID-19.

The rearrangement links TRBV27 to TRBJ2-1; the D is unclear. The V gene lost 3 bases and the J gene lost 5 bases, with 11 bases spanning the gap. Per germline, CDR1 MNHEY and CDR2 SMNVEV (reference sequence). The CDR3 has 14 amino acids. The DNA of the CDR3 is TGTGCCAGCAGTTTCCTCGATATAAACAATGAGCAGTTCTTC. This codes for CASSFLDINNEQFF.

This clone was observed a handful of times. The chain couples TRBV27 to TRBJ1-5; 9 bases fit TRBD1. This CDR3 spans 15 amino acids. V shed 5 bases and J 9 bases; nucleotides not matched to a gene: 11. Per the germline V gene, CDR1 is MNHEY and CDR2 is SMNVEV (reference sequence). The CDR3 spells CASSAMGQGSTPQHF. In DNA, the CDR3 is TGTGCCAGCAGTGCCATGGGACAGGGCTCTACGCCCCAGCATTTT.

This clone appeared once. V gene TRBV7-9 combines with J gene TRBJ1-1, with D possibly being TRBD1 (6 bases). The CDR3 has 13 residues. The germline CDR1 and CDR2 sequences are SEHNR and FQNEAQ (reference sequence). V lost 3 bases to trimming and J lost 3 bases, with 8 bases between them. The CDR3 spells CASSFGQHTEAFF. In DNA, the CDR3 is TGTGCCAGCAGCTTCGGACAGCACACTGAAGCTTTCTTT.

This clone was observed a few times. The chain uses TRBV5-1 and TRBJ2-1; D gene uncertain. The CDR3 contains 16 residues. CDR1 and CDR2 (germline): SGHRS, YFSETQ. V was clipped by 2 bases and J by 0 bases, with 12 bases between them. CDR3 in amino acids: CASSLPGFSSYNEQFF. CDR3 coding DNA: TGCGCCAGCAGCTTACCGGGTTTTAGCTCCTACAATGAGCAGTTCTTC.

The rearrangement links TRBV21-1 to TRBJ1-1. TRBV21-1 is recorded as a pseudogene. This CDR3 comprises 10 residues. Here the CDR3 DNA reads TGTGCCAGTCCCCCGGAGGGAGCTTTCTTT. This sequence encodes CASPPEGAFF.